Each of the 32 T cell receptor beta chains below was sequenced from the same sample in a study of cytomegalovirus exposure and HLA in healthy donors. Primers included in the PCR were 60 Vbeta and 13 Jbeta primers. Assay: immunoSEQ multiplex PCR; the TCRdb copy retains only in-frame clones and omits some. Of about 130,000 clones in the sample, approximately 17% were seen once. Sequencing input: PBMCs. The receptors were sampled from a female donor in good health and CMV-seropositive.

The rearrangement uses TRBV28 and TRBJ2-7; 11 bases fit TRBD2. Germline values: CDR1 MDHEN, CDR2 SYDVKM. The CDR3 contains 13 residues. V lost 6 bases, J lost 6 bases, and 4 bases stayed unmatched. The CDR3 DNA is TGTGCCAGCAGCCGGACTAGCGGGCGCGAGCAGTACTTC. It translates to CASSRTSGREQYF.

The chain links TRBV15 to TRBJ2-2, with no clear D. V lost 0 bases, J lost 7 bases, and 9 bases lay in between. The CDR3 is 14 amino acids. Germline lookup yields CDR1 LNHNV and CDR2 YYDKDF (reference sequence). The CDR3, as DNA: TGTGCCACCAGCAGAGATATCAACGGCGGGGAGCTGTTTTTT. It translates to CATSRDINGGELFF.

This CDR3 reads CASSIFGGPETQYF. CDR3 bases: TGTGCCAGCAGCATCTTCGGGGGTCCAGAGACCCAGTACTTC. The J gene is TRBJ2-5, the V gene TRBV7-2, with a weak D call TRBD2 (6 bases). This CDR3 is 14 amino acids long. In germline, CDR1 is SGHTA, CDR2 FQGNSA. V lost 5 bases and J 4 bases, leaving 14 bases between the germline ends. Complete variable domain (other parts from reference TRBV7-2 and TRBJ2-5): GAGVSQSPSNKVTEKGKDVELRCDPISGHTALYWYRQSLGQGLEFLIYFQGNSAPDKSGLPSDRFSAERTGGSVSTLTIQRTQQEDSAVYLCASSIFGGPETQYFGPGTRLLVL.

J is TRBJ1-5 and V is TRBV19; 8 nucleotides agree with TRBD1. The CDR3 is made up of 16 amino acids. Germline assignment: CDR1 LNHDA and CDR2 SQIVND (reference sequence). With 5 bases clipped from V and 6 bases from J, the junction kept 12 bases outside the gene matches. CDR3 coding DNA: TGTGCCAGTAGTTCTCTTCAGGGGGCGCGGGGTCAGCCCCAGCATTTT. The encoded protein is CASSSLQGARGQPQHF.

This clone has just a few counts. The chain is built from TRBV9 and TRBJ1-6; weak D call: TRBD1 (5 bases). CDR3 size: 15 residues. Trimming pared 4 bases from V and 8 bases from J, leaving 16 bases between. Germline CDR1 and CDR2: SGDLS and YYNGEE. The CDR3 protein is CASSPGGRVDSPLHF. DNA for the CDR3: TGTGCCAGCAGCCCTGGGGGGAGAGTAGATTCACCCCTCCACTTT. Drawing the rest from reference TRBV9 and TRBJ1-6, the complete variable domain is DSGVTQTPKHLITATGQRVTLRCSPRSGDLSVYWYQQSLDQGLQFLIQYYNGEERAKGNILERFSAQQFPDLHSELNLSSLELGDSALYFCASSPGGRVDSPLHFGNGTRLTVT.

The chain has TRBV5-5 and TRBJ1-5, with TRBD1 matching over 8 bases. The CDR3 is 15 amino acids. With V trimmed by 2 bases and J by 4 bases, 5 bases remained unmatched. The germline gives CDR1 SGHKS, CDR2 YYEKEE (reference sequence). The CDR3 coding sequence is TGTGCCAGCAGCTTTACACAGGGGGTGAATCAGCCCCAGCATTTT. It codes for CASSFTQGVNQPQHF.

The genes are TRBV28 and TRBJ2-7; 8 bases agree with TRBD1. The germline V gene has CDR1 MDHEN and CDR2 SYDVKM. J lost 0 bases, V lost 6 bases, and 4 bases had no gene match. This CDR3 region has 14 residues. The CDR3 is CASSTGGSSYEQYF. The CDR3 DNA sequence: TGTGCCAGCAGCACAGGGGGATCCTCCTACGAGCAGTACTTC.

The genes are TRBV6-5 and TRBJ1-4; TRBD1 agrees at 12 bases. The CDR3 runs 15 residues. Germline loops: CDR1 MNHEY, CDR2 SVGAGI. With 6 bases clipped from V and 7 bases from J, the junction kept 6 bases outside the gene matches. The CDR3 loop is CASRGQGALREKLFF. In DNA form, the CDR3 reads TGTGCCAGCAGGGGACAGGGGGCACTACGTGAAAAACTGTTTTTT.

This clone was observed a handful of times. Other nucleotide sequences from this sample produce the same CDR3. V gene TRBV28 combines with J gene TRBJ1-2; possibly TRBD1 for D (5 bases). The CDR3 length is 13 residues. In germline, CDR1 is MDHEN, CDR2 SYDVKM. With 3 bases removed from V and 2 bases from J, the gap between germline ends came to 7 bases. DNA of the CDR3: TGTGCCAGCAGTTTCGGGGGGAACTATGGCTACACCTTC. It specifies CASSFGGNYGYTF.

This chain links TRBV27 with TRBJ2-5; D might be TRBD2 (6 bases). From germline, CDR1 is MNHEY and CDR2 SMNVEV (reference sequence). The CDR3 runs 13 residues. Trimming took off 5 bases at V and 7 bases at J, with 14 bases between the two ends. As DNA, the CDR3 is TGTGCCAGCAGTGGGCTAGCGCTAGGGACCCAGTACTTC. Translating gives CASSGLALGTQYF.

This clone was seen only a few times. Other DNA sequences in this specimen translate into the identical CDR3. CDR3: CASSLRAGGEDTQYF. The CDR3 DNA reads as TGCGCCAGCAGCTTAAGAGCGGGGGGTGAAGATACGCAGTATTTT. V is TRBV5-1 and J is TRBJ2-3; 9 positions match TRBD2. The CDR3 length is 15 residues. V lost 2 bases to trimming and J lost 5 bases; unmatched junction nucleotides: 6. Germline V lookup: CDR1 SGHRS, CDR2 YFSETQ.

On this clone: One end of the junction fails to match germline, which may point to a read error. V usage is TRBV2 and J usage is TRBJ2-7, with 9 bases matching TRBD2. The germline gives CDR1 SNHLY, CDR2 FYNNEI. The CDR3 totals 15 residues. CDR3 DNA sequence: TGTGCCAGCAGAGAAGTTAGCGGGAGTAGCTACGAGCAGTACTTC. Translated, it gives CASREVSGSSYEQYF.

This chain uses TRBV7-8 with TRBJ1-4; no firm D call. The CDR3 runs to 11 residues. CDR1 is SGHVS and CDR2 is FQNEAQ in the germline V gene. The germline V and J ends were trimmed by 0 bases and 13 bases, with 6 bases remaining between them. This CDR3 is CASSLAGRLFF. The CDR3 DNA reads as TGTGCCAGCAGCTTAGCAGGGAGACTGTTTTTT.

The sample holds a few counts of this clone. CDR3 sequence: CASRGRTGGDEQYF. The DNA of the CDR3 is TGTGCCAGCAGAGGGCGGACAGGGGGCGACGAGCAGTACTTC. The genes are TRBV28 and TRBJ2-7, with 11 positions matching TRBD1. The CDR3 has 14 residues. Germline CDR1 reads MDHEN; CDR2 reads SYDVKM. Losses at the gene ends were 6 bases for V and 5 bases for J; bases not matched to a gene: 6.

A few counts support this clone. The chain combines TRBV4-1 with TRBJ2-5, with D perhaps TRBD2 (6 bases). This CDR3 spans 13 amino acids. From germline, CDR1 is MGHRA and CDR2 YSYEKL. The V gene lost 2 bases and the J gene lost 5 bases, with 9 bases spanning the gap. The CDR3 protein is CASSQSGVETQYF. CDR3 in DNA: TGCGCCAGCAGCCAATCGGGGGTGGAGACCCAGTACTTC.

The V and J genes are TRBV9 and TRBJ1-2, with TRBD1 matching over 12 bases. Unmatched junction bases numbered 7, after V lost 0 bases and J lost 13 bases. This CDR3 comprises 14 residues. Germline V gene sequence: CDR1 SGDLS, CDR2 YYNGEE. Here the CDR3 DNA reads TGTGCCAGCAGCGTAGACCCGGGACAGGGGGCGAGCACCTTC. Translating gives CASSVDPGQGASTF.

This clone was picked up a small number of times. The chain links TRBV28 to TRBJ2-7; TRBD1 matches 7 bases. V was clipped by 3 bases and J by 2 bases; unmatched bases: 10. There are 16 residues in the CDR3. Germline V gene sequence: CDR1 MDHEN, CDR2 SYDVKM. This chain's CDR3 is CASSFPTVQGPYEQYF. CDR3 DNA: TGTGCCAGCAGTTTCCCCACGGTACAGGGGCCCTACGAGCAGTACTTC.

The V call is TRBV2, the J call TRBJ2-3; D gene unclear. Trimming stripped 3 bases from V and 4 bases from J, with 5 bases between. The CDR3 has 12 residues. In germline, CDR1 is SNHLY, CDR2 FYNNEI. CDR3 DNA: TGTGCCAGCAGTGAGCGTTCAGATACGCAGTATTTT. It encodes CASSERSDTQYF.

The chain uses TRBV5-6 and TRBJ2-1, with D tentatively TRBD2 (6 bases). The CDR3 totals 17 residues. With 0 bases removed from V and 8 bases from J, the gap between germline ends came to 21 bases. CDR1 is SGHDT, CDR2 YYEEEE, per germline. The CDR3 region has the DNA TGTGCCAGCAGCTTGGGGGGATCGGAGGGAAGGGTCGATGAGCAGTTCTTC. It is translated as CASSLGGSEGRVDEQFF.

This clone was detected a few times. The rearrangement links TRBV5-4 to TRBJ2-5; D uncertain. Germline CDR1 is SGHNT and CDR2 is YYREEE (reference sequence). This CDR3 is 14 amino acids long. Between the trimmed V and J ends, which lost 4 bases and 4 bases, there was a span of 14 bases. The CDR3: CASSAKMGRETQYF. In nucleotides, the CDR3 is TGTGCCAGCAGCGCAAAGATGGGCCGAGAGACCCAGTACTTC.

This clone was observed a handful of times. The chain links TRBV5-1 to TRBJ2-1; no clear D. The CDR3 extends over 13 amino acids. V shed 1 base and J shed 7 bases, with 9 bases lying between them. CDR1 and CDR2 from the germline V gene are SGHRS and YFSETQ. The CDR3 sequence is CASSLPLSNEQFF. The CDR3 nucleotides are TGCGCCAGCAGCTTGCCCCTCTCTAATGAGCAGTTCTTC.

This clone was seen a few times. This chain joins TRBV10-1 and TRBJ2-7, with TRBD1 matching 9 bases. Germline V gene data show CDR1 as WNHNN and CDR2 as SYGVQD (reference sequence). V trimming: 5 bases; J trimming: 4 bases; junction bases outside the gene matches: 6. This CDR3 has 14 amino acids. CDR3 sequence: CASSSGTGTYEQYF. CDR3 sequence (DNA): TGCGCCAGCAGTTCCGGGACAGGGACTTACGAGCAGTACTTC.

The chain joins TRBV7-2 to TRBJ1-1, with D hard to call. V gave up 4 bases and J gave up 8 bases, with 5 bases separating them. Germline V lookup: CDR1 SGHTA, CDR2 FQGNSA. The CDR3 contains 10 residues. In DNA form, the CDR3 reads TGTGCCAGCAGCTCCCGGGAAGCTTTCTTT. The encoded protein is CASSSREAFF.

In DNA, the CDR3 is TGTGCCTGGAGCGCTAGGGGGCTAGGGACTGAAGCTTTCTTT. It encodes CAWSARGLGTEAFF. The chain recombines TRBV30 with TRBJ1-1; 7 bases are shared with TRBD1. Germline V gene sequence: CDR1 GTSNPN, CDR2 SVGIG (reference sequence). After removal of 3 bases from V and 5 bases from J, the junction contained 9 bases not matched to a gene. The CDR3 contains 14 residues.

This clone was seen a handful of times. The chain employs TRBV30 and TRBJ2-5; 8 nucleotides match TRBD2. V lost 0 bases, J lost 2 bases, and 11 bases stayed unmatched. This CDR3 is built from 17 residues. Germline values: CDR1 GTSNPN, CDR2 SVGIG (reference sequence). The CDR3 nucleotides read TGTGCCTGGAGTGTAGGTGTTAGTAGCGGGGCACAAGAGACCCAGTACTTC. Protein: CAWSVGVSSGAQETQYF.

The gene calls are TRBV6-6 and TRBJ2-2; 9 nucleotides line up with TRBD1. With 7 bases clipped from V and 5 bases from J, the junction kept 5 bases outside the gene matches. This CDR3 has 14 amino acids. Germline V gene data show CDR1 as MNHNY and CDR2 as SVGAGI (reference sequence). The chain's CDR3 is CASTPQGATGELFF. CDR3 nucleotides: TGTGCCAGCACCCCACAGGGGGCAACCGGGGAGCTGTTTTTT.

This clone was observed many times. The rearrangement uses TRBV2 and TRBJ2-7, with D possibly TRBD2 on 5 matching bases. Germline V lookup: CDR1 SNHLY, CDR2 FYNNEI. V dropped 0 bases and J dropped 7 bases, with 10 bases sitting between them. This CDR3 comprises 13 residues. The CDR3 bases are TGTGCCAGCAGTGAAGCGGAGGACTCGGAGCAGTACTTC. Amino acid sequence: CASSEAEDSEQYF.

The V and J genes are TRBV4-2 and TRBJ2-3; no clear D gene. V was clipped by 1 base and J by 0 bases, with 11 bases between them. Germline V lookup: CDR1 LGHNA, CDR2 YNFKEQ. The CDR3 has 16 amino acids. The CDR3 DNA sequence: TGTGCCAGCAGCCAAGCACCCAGTTCGAGCACAGATACGCAGTATTTT. It is translated as CASSQAPSSSTDTQYF.

Only a few counts were recorded for this clone. V gene TRBV6-1 combines with J gene TRBJ2-2; 8 positions agree with TRBD2. Germline CDR1 and CDR2: MNHNS and SASEGT. With 5 bases clipped from V and 8 bases from J, the junction kept 10 bases outside the gene matches. The CDR3 length is 15 residues. The CDR3 coding sequence is TGTGCCAGCAGTCCTAGGGACGGGAGGGTGGGGGAGCTGTTTTTT. Translating it yields CASSPRDGRVGELFF.

This chain links TRBV7-2 with TRBJ1-6; D gene ambiguous. Germline CDR1 and CDR2: SGHTA and FQGNSA. The ends were cut back, 1 base at V and 7 bases at J, with 14 bases in the middle. This CDR3 region has 16 residues. DNA for the CDR3: TGTGCCAGCAGCTTAGAGCCCCCAATCAACAATTCACCCCTCCACTTT. As protein: CASSLEPPINNSPLHF.

This clone was recorded a few times. CDR3 sequence reads: CASSQDMIADTQYF. The CDR3 region has the DNA TGCGCCAGCAGCCAAGATATGATAGCAGATACGCAGTATTTT. The rearrangement uses TRBV4-3 and TRBJ2-3; D is undetermined. The CDR3 loop spans 14 amino acids. Looked up from germline, CDR1 is LGHNA and CDR2 is YSLEER. The ends were cut back, 0 bases at V and 4 bases at J, with 8 bases in the middle.

The CDR3 DNA reads TGTGCCAGCAGCCAATCTACAGGGTTTGCTACGCAGTATTTT. Translation: CASSQSTGFATQYF. The chain links TRBV14 to TRBJ2-3, with TRBD1 as a possible D gene (6 bases). The CDR3 is made up of 14 amino acids. V was shortened by 2 bases and J by 8 bases, with 14 bases between the two germline ends. CDR1 is SGHDN, CDR2 FVKESK, per germline.